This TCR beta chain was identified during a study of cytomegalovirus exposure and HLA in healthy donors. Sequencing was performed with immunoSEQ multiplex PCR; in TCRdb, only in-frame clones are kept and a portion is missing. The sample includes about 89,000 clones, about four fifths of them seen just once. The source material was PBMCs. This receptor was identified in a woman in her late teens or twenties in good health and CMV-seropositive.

CDR3 sequence reads: CASSVEGGKNEQFF. CDR3 DNA sequence: TGTGCCAGCAGCGTTGAGGGGGGGAAAAATGAGCAGTTCTTC. V is TRBV9 and J is TRBJ2-1; the D gene is possibly TRBD2 (7 bases). The germline CDR1 and CDR2 sequences are SGDLS and YYNGEE. The CDR3 spans 14 residues. V gave up 2 bases and J gave up 7 bases, with 13 bases separating them.